The entry below gives a single T cell receptor beta chain sequence along with its context. This record comes from a study of blood T cell repertoires in COVID-19. Using immunoSEQ multiplex PCR, the repertoire was profiled, and TCRdb retains in-frame clones only, with some absent. Of about 160,000 clones in the sample, roughly 85% are singletons; the top ten hold approximately 18%. The CDR3 runs to 15 residues. The V gene lost 1 base and the J gene lost 3 bases, with 12 bases spanning the gap. In germline, CDR1 is KGHSH, CDR2 LQKENI. Enrollees, 18 to 89 years old, lived in 20 to 25 US areas. Recovery meant two consecutive negative NP/OP PCR tests, professional clearance, or resolved symptoms.

The V gene is TRBV18, the J gene TRBJ2-5, with D possibly being TRBD1 (5 bases). Sequencing used PBMCs or T cells enriched from blood (not recorded which). This receptor was identified in a man in his sixties who had recovered from COVID-19. The CDR3 DNA is TGTGCCAGCTCACCACTCGGCGACAGAAAAGAGACCCAGTACTTC. Residues: CASSPLGDRKETQYF.